Listed below are T cell receptor beta chains from one sample, sequenced in a study of shared clonotypes between healthy human individuals. The assay was immunoSEQ multiplex PCR, and TCRdb's table has in-frame clones only and misses some. This table has about 2.1 million clones, more than 85% appearing once. Sequencing used naive CD8+ T cells from PBMCs. These receptors were obtained from a man between 18 and 35 years old in good health. Some clones in this sample may be carry-over from other donors' samples. CDR3s include the opening cysteine and the closing phenylalanine or tryptophan. Fields, in order: clone size, D gene, CDR3 length, J gene, V gene, CDR3 protein, CDR3 DNA. A D gene is named only where the DNA matches it firmly. Not all rows give a size; the values are once, few, many and, for expanded clones, a class.

clone size: -
D gene: -
CDR3 length: 12
J gene: TRBJ2-5
V gene: TRBV7-9
CDR3 protein: CASMGRTETQYF
CDR3 DNA: TGTGCCAGCATGGGGCGCACGGAGACCCAGTACTTC

clone size: -
D gene: TRBD2
CDR3 length: 16
J gene: TRBJ2-1
V gene: TRBV27
CDR3 protein: CASSLSRLAGGNEQFF
CDR3 DNA: TGTGCCAGCAGTTTAAGCCGACTAGCGGGAGGCAATGAGCAGTTCTTC

clone size: -
D gene: -
CDR3 length: 18
J gene: TRBJ2-1
V gene: TRBV27
CDR3 protein: CASSRLLTVGPSYNEQFF
CDR3 DNA: TGTGCCAGCAGTCGACTGTTGACAGTAGGGCCCTCCTACAATGAGCAGTTCTTC

clone size: -
D gene: TRBD2
CDR3 length: 17
J gene: TRBJ2-1
V gene: TRBV2
CDR3 protein: CASSPIPGTSVYNEQFF
CDR3 DNA: TGTGCCAGCAGTCCAATCCCCGGGACTAGTGTTTACAATGAGCAGTTCTTC

clone size: once
D gene: -
CDR3 length: 12
J gene: TRBJ2-7
V gene: TRBV5-4
CDR3 protein: CASSFAGYEQYF
CDR3 DNA: TGTGCCAGCAGCTTCGCCGGCTACGAGCAGTACTTC

clone size: -
D gene: TRBD2
CDR3 length: 16
J gene: TRBJ2-2
V gene: TRBV6-1
CDR3 protein: CASSEIGSGSPGELFF
CDR3 DNA: TGTGCCAGCAGTGAAATCGGTAGCGGGAGTCCCGGGGAGCTGTTTTTT

clone size: -
D gene: -
CDR3 length: 16
J gene: TRBJ2-1
V gene: TRBV11-2
CDR3 protein: CASSPHRSAPNDEQFF
CDR3 DNA: TGTGCCAGCAGCCCGCACAGGTCTGCCCCGAATGATGAGCAGTTCTTC

clone size: -
D gene: -
CDR3 length: 16
J gene: TRBJ2-7
V gene: TRBV28
CDR3 protein: CASSRSVQLSSYEQYF
CDR3 DNA: TGTGCCAGCAGCCGGTCGGTCCAACTCAGCTCCTACGAGCAGTACTTC

clone size: -
D gene: -
CDR3 length: 12
J gene: TRBJ2-1
V gene: TRBV9
CDR3 protein: CASSGPSYEQFF
CDR3 DNA: TGTGCCAGCAGCGGGCCCAGTTATGAGCAGTTCTTC

clone size: once
D gene: TRBD1
CDR3 length: 15
J gene: TRBJ1-2
V gene: TRBV4-3
CDR3 protein: CASSQGHRGLDGYTF
CDR3 DNA: TGCGCCAGCAGCCAGGGTCACAGGGGGTTAGATGGCTACACCTTC

clone size: -
D gene: -
CDR3 length: 17
J gene: TRBJ2-7
V gene: TRBV5-8
CDR3 protein: CASSFDRGLLGSYEQYF
CDR3 DNA: TGTGCCAGCAGCTTCGACAGAGGACTGCTTGGATCCTACGAGCAGTACTTC

clone size: -
D gene: -
CDR3 length: 12
J gene: TRBJ1-2
V gene: TRBV11-2
CDR3 protein: CASSSREGGYTF
CDR3 DNA: TGTGCCAGCAGCTCCAGGGAAGGGGGCTACACCTTC

clone size: -
D gene: -
CDR3 length: 16
J gene: TRBJ2-1
V gene: TRBV27
CDR3 protein: CASSLLFGDFYNEQFF
CDR3 DNA: TGTGCCAGCAGTTTATTGTTCGGGGACTTCTACAATGAGCAGTTCTTC

clone size: -
D gene: -
CDR3 length: 13
J gene: TRBJ2-7
V gene: TRBV28
CDR3 protein: CASSFLGGYEQYF
CDR3 DNA: TGTGCCAGCAGTTTCTTAGGTGGCTACGAGCAGTACTTC

clone size: -
D gene: TRBD2
CDR3 length: 20
J gene: TRBJ2-1
V gene: TRBV4-3
CDR3 protein: CASSARVGIWDYAPLNEQFF
CDR3 DNA: TGCGCCAGCAGCGCCAGGGTGGGGATCTGGGACTACGCCCCACTGAATGAGCAGTTCTTC

clone size: -
D gene: TRBD1
CDR3 length: 18
J gene: TRBJ1-2
V gene: TRBV7-9
CDR3 protein: CASSFRPSHRGQDYGYTF
CDR3 DNA: TGTGCCAGCAGCTTTCGGCCGAGTCACAGGGGGCAGGACTATGGCTACACCTTC

clone size: once
D gene: -
CDR3 length: 14
J gene: TRBJ2-7
V gene: TRBV11-1
CDR3 protein: CASSHTGTTYEQYF
CDR3 DNA: TGTGCCAGCAGCCATACAGGGACCACCTACGAGCAGTACTTC

clone size: -
D gene: TRBD2
CDR3 length: 17
J gene: TRBJ2-5
V gene: TRBV4-1
CDR3 protein: CASSQAPPGGEGETQYF
CDR3 DNA: TGCGCCAGCAGCCAAGCCCCCCCTGGTGGGGAGGGAGAGACCCAGTACTTC

clone size: once
D gene: TRBD1
CDR3 length: 15
J gene: TRBJ1-2
V gene: TRBV7-9
CDR3 protein: CASSKTPQGASGYTF
CDR3 DNA: TGTGCCAGCAGCAAAACTCCCCAGGGGGCAAGTGGCTACACCTTC

clone size: -
D gene: -
CDR3 length: 17
J gene: TRBJ1-1
V gene: TRBV7-9
CDR3 protein: CASSLPPLGPMNTEAFF
CDR3 DNA: TGTGCCAGCAGCTTACCTCCGCTCGGCCCCATGAACACTGAAGCTTTCTTT

clone size: once
D gene: -
CDR3 length: 17
J gene: TRBJ1-4
V gene: TRBV7-9
CDR3 protein: CASSLGLRQATNEKLFF
CDR3 DNA: TGTGCCAGCAGCTTAGGGCTCCGACAGGCAACTAATGAAAAACTGTTTTTT

clone size: -
D gene: -
CDR3 length: 13
J gene: TRBJ1-2
V gene: TRBV25-1
CDR3 protein: CASSEYPRAGYTF
CDR3 DNA: TGTGCCAGCAGTGAATACCCCCGGGCTGGCTACACCTTC